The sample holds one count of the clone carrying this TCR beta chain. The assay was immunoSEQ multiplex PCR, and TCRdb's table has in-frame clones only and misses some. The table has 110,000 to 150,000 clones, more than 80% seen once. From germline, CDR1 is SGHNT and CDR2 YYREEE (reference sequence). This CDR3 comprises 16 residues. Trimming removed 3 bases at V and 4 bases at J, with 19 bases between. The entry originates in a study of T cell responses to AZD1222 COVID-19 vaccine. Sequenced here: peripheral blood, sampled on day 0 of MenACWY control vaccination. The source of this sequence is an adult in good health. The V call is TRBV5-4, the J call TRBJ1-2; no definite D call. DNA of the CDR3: TGTGCCAGCAGCTCATCGGCTGGGGTGTTTGTCTATGGCTACACCTTC. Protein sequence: CASSSSAGVFVYGYTF.